This T cell receptor beta chain was identified during a study of blood T cell repertoires in COVID-19 (dated by TCRdb to 2019 to 2021). About the full investigation: The collaborator samples originated in the United States, Italy and Spain and spanned the acute and convalescent phases of COVID-19. Samples were obtained from the ongoing ImmuneRACE study (first 160 participants) and from over a thousand subjects provided by 6 global collaborators. A de-identified subject ID, COVID-19 status, age in years and sex were almost always included in the sample metadata. The material from the prospective study consisted of cDNA or gDNA derived from T cells, B-cell-depleted T cells, or PBMCs. Where available, HLA class I and class II types were obtained from metadata supplied by the sample provider rather than from assay-based typing. A freely available public database, intended as a resource for researchers studying the immune response to SARS-CoV-2, is where the repertoires were released. Deeply sampled blood TCRbeta repertoires from subjects exposed to, actively infected with, or recovered from COVID-19 were included in the dataset. General findings and caveats noted by the study authors: Clinical and demographic metadata were provided uncurated, with the amount varying by source and participant.

With respect to this clone: Its antigen is unknown. No per-base quality is available; no much larger clone lies one base away.

The CDR3 measures 13 amino acids from cysteine to phenylalanine. CDR3 DNA only is kept here, 39 bases in frame from base 1. At the junction V is shortened by 0 bases and J by 5 bases, with 9 bases in between. The germline V gene (reference sequence) gives CDR1 as GTSNPN and CDR2 as SVGIG. Collaborating institutions collected whole blood in K2EDTA tubes following their own protocols. For TCRbeta analysis, collaborators shipped samples as frozen whole blood, isolated PBMCs, or DNA extracted from either of those sample types. TCRbeta CDR3 regions were amplified from genomic DNA by means of the immunoSEQ Assay, a bias-controlled multiplex PCR. The study's processing was this. The number of nucleated cells in each sample was estimated from the amplification of reference gene primers within the assay. To quantify the absolute abundance of each unique TCRbeta CDR3 rearrangement, sequence reads were collapsed and filtered. For each sample, productive Simpson clonality was calculated as the square root of Simpson's diversity index over productive rearrangements. The source is immuneACCESS, and TCRdb retained only in-frame sequences with V and J called. Part of the clones is not carried over; for the studies checked, unresolved V genes explain less than half of this, and the remainder is unexplained. V and J calls and clone size are as listed in that table; D and trimming were resolved from the DNA. The sample table records about 260,000 clones; approximately 91% of these occur just once. Of the sample, about 0.7% falls within the top ten clones.

The V and J segments used are TRBV30 and TRBJ2-3; too little of a D gene remains to name it. Sequencing used peripheral blood. This sequence originates from a human donor in a cohort sampled during active COVID-19. The CDR3 region has the sequence CAWSVGQVDTQYF. The bases read TGTGCCTGGAGTGTGGGTCAGGTAGATACGCAGTATTTT.